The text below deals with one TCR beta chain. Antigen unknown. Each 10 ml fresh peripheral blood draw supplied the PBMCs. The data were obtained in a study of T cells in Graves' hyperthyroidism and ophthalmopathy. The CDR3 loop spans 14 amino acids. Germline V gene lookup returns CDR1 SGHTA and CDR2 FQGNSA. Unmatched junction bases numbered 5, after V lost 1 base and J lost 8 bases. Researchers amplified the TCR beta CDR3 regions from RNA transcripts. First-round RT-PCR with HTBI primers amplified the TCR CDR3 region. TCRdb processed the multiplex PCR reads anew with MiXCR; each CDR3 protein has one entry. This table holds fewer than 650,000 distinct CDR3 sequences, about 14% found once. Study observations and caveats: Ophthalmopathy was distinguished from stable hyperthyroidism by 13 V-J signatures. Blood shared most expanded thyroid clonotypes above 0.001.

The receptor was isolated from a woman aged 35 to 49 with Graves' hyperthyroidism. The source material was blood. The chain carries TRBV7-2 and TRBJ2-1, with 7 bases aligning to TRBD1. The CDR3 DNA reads TGTGCCAGCAGCTTAGAGGTGACAGGGCATGAGCAGTTCTTC. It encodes CASSLEVTGHEQFF. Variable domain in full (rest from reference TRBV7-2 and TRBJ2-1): GAGVSQSPSNKVTEKGKDVELRCDPISGHTALYWYRQSLGQGLEFLIYFQGNSAPDKSGLPSDRFSAERTGGSVSTLTIQRTQQEDSAVYLCASSLEVTGHEQFFGPGTRLTVL.